At least ten counts were recorded for the clone carrying this T cell receptor (beta chain). MiXCR, applied by TCRdb to the 5' RACE reads, yields one record per CDR3 protein. The repertoire holds about 80,000 distinct CDR3 sequences, roughly 9% seen once, with 1.5% to 2% in the top ten. The starting material, 2 million PBMCs stored at -80 C, gave rise to the unsorted libraries. The data are from a study of neurological immune-mediated disorders. The V gene's germline CDR1 is MGHRA and CDR2 YSYEKL. This CDR3 region has 17 residues. The ends were cut back, 2 bases at V and 3 bases at J, with 20 bases in the middle.

Sequenced: PBMCs. This sequence originates from a man aged 50-59 years in good health. The chain is built from TRBV4-1 and TRBJ2-7; a possible D gene is TRBD1 (6 bases). This chain's CDR3 is CASSQSGQSRGIYEQYF. In nucleotides, the CDR3 is TGCGCCAGCAGCCAATCTGGACAGTCGAGGGGTATCTACGAGCAGTACTTC.